A single sample is the source of the 11 T cell receptor beta chains below, sequenced in a study of shared clonotypes between healthy human individuals. The method was immunoSEQ multiplex PCR; TCRdb's version includes in-frame clones alone and lacks a portion of them. The table shows 1.4 million to 1.5 million clones, with around 95% occurring only once. The sample comprised naive CD4+ T cells sorted from blood. Subset noted: CD45RA+ positively selected. The source is a man younger than 45 in good health.

The rearrangement links TRBV6-5 to TRBJ2-5, with D perhaps matching TRBD2 (6 bases). Per the germline V gene, CDR1 is MNHEY and CDR2 is SVGAGI. CDR3 length equals 13 residues. Trimming removed 6 bases from V and 6 bases from J, with 14 bases in between. In DNA, the CDR3 is TGTGCCAGCAGCCCCGGAGGGCTGAAGACCCAGTACTTC. Its protein is CASSPGGLKTQYF.

The chain recombines TRBV10-2 with TRBJ2-3; perhaps TRBD2 as D (5 bases). With 6 bases removed from V and 6 bases from J, the gap between germline ends came to 13 bases. This CDR3 is 13 amino acids long. Germline V gene lookup returns CDR1 WSHSY and CDR2 SAAADI. This CDR3 reads CASRDGGFDTQYF. In DNA, the CDR3 is TGCGCCAGCAGGGACGGAGGATTTGATACGCAGTATTTT.

The rearrangement links TRBV4-1 to TRBJ2-7; a possible D gene is TRBD1 (6 bases). Germline V lookup: CDR1 MGHRA, CDR2 YSYEKL. The V end lost 4 bases, the J end lost 3 bases, and 28 bases lay between the germline ends. The CDR3 runs to 19 residues. The CDR3 loop is CASSPRPLQDTGNYYEQYF. The DNA of the CDR3 is TGCGCCAGCAGCCCCCGTCCCCTACAAGACACAGGGAACTACTACGAGCAGTACTTC.

V is TRBV30 and J is TRBJ1-1; D unresolved. V was shortened by 7 bases and J by 1 base, with 10 bases between the two germline ends. There are 12 residues in the CDR3. Germline CDR1 and CDR2: GTSNPN and SVGIG (reference sequence). The CDR3 bases are TGTGCCTATAGGGCGGCGAACACTGAAGCTTTCTTT. Its translation is CAYRAANTEAFF.

The chain couples TRBV19 to TRBJ2-1, with a weak D call TRBD2 (5 bases). Germline V gene lookup returns CDR1 LNHDA and CDR2 SQIVND (reference sequence). Trimming took off 10 bases at V and 8 bases at J, with 21 bases between the two ends. This CDR3 region has 14 residues. The CDR3 region is CATSREPLGDEQFF. The CDR3 DNA follows: TGTGCCACAAGCCGGGAACCCCTGGGAGATGAGCAGTTCTTC.

A note on this clone: Other DNA sequences from this sample encode an identical CDR3 as well. This sequence joins TRBV7-2 and TRBJ1-1, with a tentative D call TRBD1 (5 bases). This CDR3 has 13 amino acids. In germline, CDR1 is SGHTA, CDR2 FQGNSA. Trimming removed 1 base from V and 4 bases from J, with 7 bases in between. In nucleotides, the CDR3 is TGTGCCAGCAGCTTAGGTGGGGGCACTGAAGCTTTCTTT. Amino acid sequence: CASSLGGGTEAFF.

The genes are TRBV19 and TRBJ1-2, with D possibly being TRBD1 (6 bases). V dropped 3 bases and J dropped 2 bases, with 10 bases sitting between them. The germline V gene encodes CDR1 LNHDA and CDR2 SQIVND (reference sequence). The CDR3 is 14 amino acids. DNA of the CDR3: TGTGCCAGTAGTATCTCTCAGGGGAACTATGGCTACACCTTC. It yields the protein CASSISQGNYGYTF.

The sample holds one count of this clone. The chain couples TRBV7-9 to TRBJ1-1, with a possible D match to TRBD1 (5 bases). The CDR3 is 16 amino acids. Germline V gives CDR1 SEHNR, CDR2 FQNEAQ (reference sequence). The V end lost 5 bases, the J end lost 0 bases, and 16 bases lay between the germline ends. The CDR3 here is CASSPGGGIMNTEAFF. CDR3 bases: TGTGCCAGCAGCCCAGGTGGGGGGATCATGAACACTGAAGCTTTCTTT.

This chain connects TRBV15 to TRBJ2-1; 11 positions match TRBD2. Germline-derived CDR1 and CDR2 are LNHNV and YYDKDF (reference sequence). Germline trimming cut 5 bases from V and 10 bases from J; bases unmatched to any gene: 16. The CDR3 has 17 amino acids. The CDR3 nucleotides are TGTGCCACCAGCGACCCCTCCTCCGGGACTAGCGGTTTCGAGCAGTTCTTC. It encodes CATSDPSSGTSGFEQFF.

This clone appeared a single time. The V gene is TRBV18, the J gene TRBJ2-7; D is ambiguous. The CDR3 extends over 13 amino acids. The germline CDR1 and CDR2 sequences are KGHSH and LQKENI. Deletions cut 2 bases from V and 5 bases from J, with 10 bases between. CDR3 bases: TGTGCCAGCTCACCAATAGGTGGAAACGAGCAGTACTTC. This encodes CASSPIGGNEQYF.

This chain connects TRBV7-2 to TRBJ2-7, with D unclear. V was clipped by 2 bases and J by 2 bases, with 10 bases between them. The CDR3 spans 14 residues. Germline V gives CDR1 SGHTA, CDR2 FQGNSA. The CDR3 DNA sequence: TGTGCCAGCAGCTTATGGTCAGCTCCCTACGAGCAGTACTTC. Its translation: CASSLWSAPYEQYF.